This TCR beta chain derives from a study of response to subunit inactivated influenza vaccine. The study, taken as a whole, reports: There was a suggestion from the authors that each seasonal influenza vaccination recruits few new T cells.

This clonotype was counted between two and nine times. Its antigen is unidentified. The CDR3 spans 14 residues. Germline V gives CDR1 MNHEY, CDR2 SVGEGT. Trimming took off 8 bases at V and 5 bases at J, with 16 bases between the two ends. Each CDR3 protein is one row after TCRdb ran MiXCR on the RT-PCR reads. Of about 800,000 distinct CDR3 sequences listed, over 20% are singletons. Here the sequenced sample was PBMCs from blood, taken about 5 days after vaccination. The clonotype comes from a man aged 50-60 years who received an inactivated influenza vaccine. This sequence joins TRBV6-2 or TRBV6-3 and TRBJ2-1; unclear D gene. The DNA for the CDR3 is TGTGCCAGCCGATCACCGTATATCCACAATGAGCAGTTCTTC. Protein product: CASRSPYIHNEQFF.